This T cell receptor beta chain was identified during a study of blood T cells in healthy people across ages. Combining a sample-barcoded 5' primer with a J-beta primer mix, a second PCR ran for roughly 7 to 12 cycles. TCRdb reanalysed the 5' RACE reads using MiXCR and keeps one entry per CDR3 protein. The sample lists around 1.1 million distinct CDR3 sequences, 35% to 40% occurring once. In the case of this clonotype: Its antigen is not identified.

Findings of the study overall: The diversity estimates, figures obtained from one million T cells, were considered underestimates.

V lost 7 bases to trimming and J lost 9 bases, with 20 bases between them. Germline loops: CDR1 GTSNPN, CDR2 SVGIG (reference sequence). This CDR3 spans 13 amino acids. The sequenced sample consisted of blood. The receptor was isolated from a man between 18 and 35 years old in good health. The chain links TRBV30 to TRBJ2-3, with D possibly matching TRBD1 (6 bases). The CDR3 DNA sequence: TGTGCCTCCCCCGGGGACACCATACGAACGCAGTATTTT. It is translated as CASPGDTIRTQYF.